The 25 T cell receptor beta chains given below trace back to one sample, sequenced in a study of blood T cell repertoires in COVID-19. TCRdb keeps only in-frame clones here, not all; method: immunoSEQ multiplex PCR. The sample has 200,000 to 300,000 clones, 88% seen once. The sequenced sample was peripheral blood. Receptors originate from a woman aged 30 to 39 with acute or convalescent COVID-19.

The V gene is TRBV27, the J gene TRBJ2-1; 10 nucleotides match TRBD2. Germline V gene lookup returns CDR1 MNHEY and CDR2 SMNVEV (reference sequence). The V segment lost 5 bases and the J segment 9 bases; nucleotides outside the gene matches: 13. This CDR3 is built from 16 residues. The CDR3 DNA is TGTGCCAGCAGTATCACCGGGACTAGCGCCTCGGGTGAGCAGTTCTTC. This sequence encodes CASSITGTSASGEQFF.

This chain joins TRBV18 and TRBJ2-7, with D possibly being TRBD1 (6 bases). V was cut by 6 bases and J by 3 bases, with 21 bases left in between. This CDR3 is built from 16 residues. Germline CDR1 reads KGHSH; CDR2 reads LQKENI. The CDR3 region is CASSGQQTPGGYEQYF. CDR3 coding DNA: TGTGCCAGCTCCGGACAGCAGACCCCTGGAGGCTACGAGCAGTACTTC.

The chain links TRBV4-1 to TRBJ2-7, with D tentatively TRBD1 (5 bases). Germline values: CDR1 MGHRA, CDR2 YSYEKL. Trimming stripped 6 bases from V and 1 base from J, with 7 bases between. This CDR3 is built from 12 residues. As DNA, the CDR3 is TGCGCCAGCAGTCCAGGGTCCTACGAGCAGTACTTC. Residues: CASSPGSYEQYF.

V gene TRBV24-1 combines with J gene TRBJ2-1, with D possibly being TRBD1 (6 bases). CDR1 KGHDR and CDR2 SFDVKD come from the germline V gene. The CDR3 covers 14 residues. V lost 6 bases to trimming and J lost 0 bases, with 8 bases between them. This CDR3 is CATSQGSSYNEQFF. DNA of the CDR3: TGTGCCACCAGTCAGGGGAGCTCCTACAATGAGCAGTTCTTC.

The chain has TRBV13 and TRBJ2-1; TRBD2 aligns across 9 bases. The CDR3 spans 13 residues. J was trimmed by 4 bases and V by 6 bases; bases with no gene match: 1. Germline lookup yields CDR1 PRHDT and CDR2 FYEKMQ (reference sequence). The CDR3 here is CASSLAGYNEQFF. CDR3 nucleotides: TGTGCCAGCAGTCTAGCGGGGTACAATGAGCAGTTCTTC.

The CDR3 protein is CASSEWGLKGAFF. The CDR3 DNA is TGTGCCAGCAGTGAATGGGGACTCAAAGGAGCTTTCTTT. J is TRBJ1-1 and V is TRBV25-1, with a weak D call TRBD1 (5 bases). There are 13 residues in the CDR3. Trimming cost V 1 base and J 10 bases, with 13 bases left between them. Per germline, CDR1 MGHDK and CDR2 SYGVNS. The full variable domain, completed using reference TRBV25-1 and TRBJ1-1, is EADIYQTPRYLVIGTGKKITLECSQTMGHDKMYWYQQDPGMELHLIHYSYGVNSTEKGDLSSESTVSRIRTEHFPLTLESARPSHTSQYLCASSEWGLKGAFFGQGTRLTVV.

The V call is TRBV3-1 (or the pseudogene TRBV3-2), the J call TRBJ2-3, with a weak D call TRBD2 (5 bases). V was shortened by 0 bases and J by 2 bases, with 9 bases between the two germline ends. Germline lookup yields CDR1 LGHDT and CDR2 YNNKEL (reference sequence). This CDR3 spans 15 amino acids. The CDR3 nucleotides read TGTGCCAGCAGCCAAGAGGGGAGACTCACAGATACGCAGTATTTT. Translated, it gives CASSQEGRLTDTQYF.

The chain links TRBV25-1 to TRBJ2-3; possibly TRBD1 for D (6 bases). The V and J ends lost 2 bases and 6 bases respectively, with 12 bases between them. The CDR3 is 14 amino acids. The germline CDR1 and CDR2 sequences are MGHDK and SYGVNS. CDR3 DNA sequence: TGTGCCAGCAGTGAACAGGGGCGGGTGGATACGCAGTATTTT. Amino acid sequence: CASSEQGRVDTQYF.

The chain combines TRBV3-1 (or the pseudogene TRBV3-2) with TRBJ1-1, with D possibly being TRBD1 (5 bases). This CDR3 comprises 14 residues. CDR1 is LGHDT, CDR2 YNNKEL, per germline (reference sequence). Between the trimmed V and J ends, which lost 2 bases and 3 bases, there was a span of 10 bases. CDR3 loop: CASSQSRAYTEAFF. For the CDR3, the DNA is TGTGCCAGCAGCCAATCCAGGGCGTACACTGAAGCTTTCTTT.

The sample holds one count of this clone. The genes are TRBV20-1 and TRBJ1-2; D uncertain. The CDR3 consists of 11 residues. V gave up 6 bases and J gave up 8 bases, with 13 bases separating them. Germline CDR1 DFQATT, CDR2 SNEGSKA (reference sequence). The CDR3 protein is CSARREQGYTF. The DNA of the CDR3 is TGCAGTGCCAGGCGGGAGCAAGGCTACACCTTC.

The chain has TRBV19 and TRBJ2-5, with 9 bases aligning to TRBD1. Trimming cost V 9 bases and J 2 bases; bases outside gene matches: 1. This CDR3 has 12 residues. Germline values: CDR1 LNHDA, CDR2 SQIVND (reference sequence). The CDR3 nucleotides read TGTGCCAGGGACAGGGGACAAGAGACCCAGTACTTC. Translating gives CARDRGQETQYF.

The V call is TRBV9, the J call TRBJ2-1, with 12 bases identical to TRBD2. V gave up 4 bases and J gave up 4 bases; unmatched junction bases: 3. The CDR3 runs to 15 residues. Germline lookup yields CDR1 SGDLS and CDR2 YYNGEE. CDR3: CASSSGLAGYNEQFF. As DNA, the CDR3 is TGTGCCAGCAGCTCAGGACTAGCGGGATACAATGAGCAGTTCTTC.

The genes are TRBV7-3 and TRBJ2-6, with no clear D. V lost 4 bases and J 3 bases, leaving 7 bases between the germline ends. The germline gives CDR1 SGHTA, CDR2 FQGTGA. CDR3 size: 14 residues. The CDR3 reads CASSSTGGANVLTF. Here the CDR3 DNA reads TGTGCCAGCAGCTCCACCGGTGGGGCCAACGTCCTGACTTTC.

The V and J genes are TRBV7-2 and TRBJ1-3; D not certain. The CDR3 is 15 amino acids. Trimming took 5 bases from V and 2 from J, leaving 13 bases between them. Germline CDR1 reads SGHTA; CDR2 reads FQGNSA. CDR3 nucleotides: TGTGCCAGCAGCCCCCGTTTGGGCGCTGGAAACACCATATATTTT. Protein product: CASSPRLGAGNTIYF.

V usage is TRBV6-2 or TRBV6-3 and J usage is TRBJ2-7; a weak D match, TRBD2 (5 bases). The V end lost 4 bases, the J end lost 1 base, and 14 bases lay between the germline ends. This CDR3 is 15 amino acids long. Germline lookup yields CDR1 MNHEY and CDR2 SVGEGT. The CDR3 DNA follows: TGTGCCAGCAGTTCGGAAAGCGGACCTTCCTACGAGCAGTACTTC. Translating gives CASSSESGPSYEQYF.

V and J are TRBV19 and TRBJ2-1, with TRBD2 identical over 13 bases. Trimming at V came to 3 bases and at J to 8 bases, leaving 7 bases not matched to a gene. This CDR3 has 16 amino acids. Germline assignment: CDR1 LNHDA and CDR2 SQIVND (reference sequence). Here the CDR3 reads CASSIGLAGAFDEQFF. As DNA, the CDR3 is TGTGCCAGTAGTATCGGACTAGCGGGAGCATTCGATGAGCAGTTCTTC.

This clone was seen only once. V usage is TRBV5-4 and J usage is TRBJ1-1; D is ambiguous. Per germline, CDR1 SGHNT and CDR2 YYREEE (reference sequence). Deletions cut 4 bases from V and 6 bases from J, with 16 bases between. This CDR3 has 14 amino acids. The CDR3 DNA is TGTGCCAGCAGCACGGAGCGTTTGATCGCTGAAGCTTTCTTT. This codes for CASSTERLIAEAFF.

The V and J genes are TRBV14 and TRBJ1-2; weak D call: TRBD1 (5 bases). The germline gives CDR1 SGHDN, CDR2 FVKESK. This CDR3 comprises 14 residues. Trimming took off 4 bases at V and 0 bases at J, with 9 bases between the two ends. The CDR3 region is CASSPDTTNYGYTF. CDR3 nucleotide sequence: TGTGCCAGCAGCCCGGACACCACTAACTATGGCTACACCTTC.

J is TRBJ2-3 and V is TRBV19, with D perhaps TRBD1 (6 bases). From germline, CDR1 is LNHDA and CDR2 SQIVND (reference sequence). The CDR3 is 14 amino acids. Trimming shortened V by 3 bases and J by 4 bases, and 11 bases separated the two germline ends. CDR3 bases: TGTGCCAGTAGTATCCTCAGGGGCTCAGATACGCAGTATTTT. This sequence encodes CASSILRGSDTQYF.

V is TRBV27 and J is TRBJ2-7, with D tentatively TRBD2 (5 bases). V dropped 3 bases and J dropped 7 bases, with 10 bases sitting between them. CDR3 length: 12 residues. Per germline, CDR1 MNHEY and CDR2 SMNVEV (reference sequence). The CDR3 sequence is CASSFHGGEQYF. Here the CDR3 DNA reads TGTGCCAGCAGTTTCCATGGCGGGGAGCAGTACTTC.

This rearrangement joins TRBV25-1 to TRBJ2-2; TRBD2 matches at 10 bases. Trimming at V came to 8 bases and at J to 1 base, leaving 4 bases not matched to a gene. The CDR3 loop spans 15 amino acids. Germline loops: CDR1 MGHDK, CDR2 SYGVNS. The CDR3 coding sequence is TGTGCCAGCCAAAGCGGGAGGGGGAACACCGGGGAGCTGTTTTTT. Its translation is CASQSGRGNTGELFF.

The rearrangement joins TRBV15 to TRBJ1-5; TRBD1 aligns across 8 bases. V was pared by 1 base and J by 10 bases, with 15 bases of the junction left unmatched. This CDR3 region has 17 residues. Per the germline V gene, CDR1 is LNHNV and CDR2 is YYDKDF (reference sequence). The CDR3 nucleotides are TGTGCCACCAGCAGAGTCCCGCATCAGGGGGCGGAGGGACCCCAGCATTTT. Translated, it gives CATSRVPHQGAEGPQHF.

This chain uses TRBV7-6 with TRBJ2-7; 10 nucleotides line up with TRBD2. V gave up 5 bases and J gave up 4 bases; unmatched junction bases: 8. Germline CDR1 and CDR2: SGHVS and FNYEAQ. CDR3 length: 15 residues. The CDR3 DNA reads as TGTGCCAGCAGCGCCCAGCGGGAGGGCTCTTACGAGCAGTACTTC. This translates into CASSAQREGSYEQYF.

The V gene is TRBV29-1, the J gene TRBJ2-7; 8 bases match TRBD1. The V gene's germline CDR1 is SQVTM and CDR2 ANQGSEA. The CDR3 has 12 amino acids. The V gene end was trimmed by 8 bases and the J gene end by 4 bases; junction bases not matched to a gene: 7. The CDR3 here is CSTGQGGYEQYF. The CDR3, as DNA: TGCAGCACTGGACAGGGTGGATACGAGCAGTACTTC.

This chain links TRBV6-5 with TRBJ1-1; unclear D gene. CDR1 is MNHEY and CDR2 is SVGAGI in the germline V gene. The CDR3 loop spans 14 amino acids. The V end was cut by 6 bases, the J end by 2 bases, with 13 bases between. CDR3 sequence (DNA): TGTGCCAGCAGATCGGGGTCATTTAACACTGAAGCTTTCTTT. This gives the protein CASRSGSFNTEAFF.